This T cell receptor (beta chain) was retrieved from a study of blood T cell repertoires in COVID-19. Turning to the study itself: The United States, Italy and Spain were the sources of the acute and convalescent COVID-19 samples. T cells, B-cell-depleted T cells, or PBMCs provided the cDNA or gDNA that served as material.

As handled by the study authors: Amplified reference gene primers provided the basis for estimating nucleated cell counts. Clones were read by immunoSEQ multiplex PCR, and TCRdb kept only the in-frame ones, dropping some. Clonal size and the V and J genes are those of that table, whereas D and trimming came from the DNA. The table lists 300,000 to 350,000 clones, approximately 89% of them singletons. The CDR3 consists of 16 residues. CDR1 is SGHAT and CDR2 is FQNNGV in the germline V gene. V lost 1 base, J lost 6 bases, and 6 bases stayed unmatched. This clone appeared a single time. Other DNA variants within this sample encode the same CDR3.

The sample was peripheral blood. The J gene is TRBJ2-1, the V gene TRBV11-2, with TRBD2 identical over 10 bases. This clonotype was obtained from a woman younger than 30 who had recovered from COVID-19. The CDR3 DNA is TGTGCCAGCAGCTTAGTCCTAGCGGGAGTTGGCAATGAGCAGTTCTTC. Translating it yields CASSLVLAGVGNEQFF.